This TCR beta chain is from a study of blood T cell repertoires in COVID-19. Study at large: Spain, Italy and the United States supplied samples that represented acute and convalescent COVID-19. Nucleic acid was either cDNA or gDNA, and it came from T cells, B-cell-depleted T cells, or PBMCs.

This CDR3 has 15 amino acids. V shed 4 bases and J shed 0 bases, with 12 bases lying between them. Germline assignment: CDR1 ENHRY and CDR2 SYGVKD. TCRdb's table, derived via immunoSEQ multiplex PCR, lists solely in-frame clones and lacks some. This sample carries approximately 240,000 clones, about 86% of them seen once, and the ten largest clones take about 1.3%. The TCR was taken from a woman between 35 and 50 years old with acute COVID-19. Sequencing input: PBMCs or T cells enriched from blood (not recorded which). The chain is built from TRBV10-3 and TRBJ1-2; no reliable D call. CDR3 residues: CAISALEEANYGYTF. The CDR3 DNA reads as TGTGCCATCAGTGCCCTAGAAGAAGCTAACTATGGCTACACCTTC.